A single sample is the source of the 18 T cell receptor beta chains below, sequenced in a study of T cell responses to AZD1222 COVID-19 vaccine. Assay: immunoSEQ multiplex PCR; the TCRdb copy retains only in-frame clones and omits some. The table lists 150,000 to 200,000 clones, roughly 94% of them singletons, with about 0.6% in the top ten. Sample: peripheral blood, taken on day 0 of AZD1222 vaccination. Receptors were obtained from an adult in good health.

The rearrangement links TRBV9 to TRBJ2-3; tentative D call: TRBD1 (5 bases). Trimming cost V 3 bases and J 1 base, with 12 bases left between them. This CDR3 has 15 residues. Germline assignment: CDR1 SGDLS and CDR2 YYNGEE. The CDR3 DNA reads TGTGCCAGCAGCGCGACAGTTAGGGGCACAGATACGCAGTATTTT. Protein: CASSATVRGTDTQYF.

The chain is built from TRBV6-6 and TRBJ1-2; possibly TRBD1 for D (6 bases). The CDR3 runs to 15 residues. The germline gives CDR1 MNHNY, CDR2 SVGAGI (reference sequence). V was clipped by 6 bases and J by 8 bases, with 22 bases between them. The CDR3, as DNA: TGTGCCAGCAGATACCTTGGGGGGGGGCGCCGAGGCTACACCTTC. This gives the protein CASRYLGGGRRGYTF.

This rearrangement joins TRBV4-1 to TRBJ1-5; weak D call: TRBD1 (5 bases). Per the germline V gene, CDR1 is MGHRA and CDR2 is YSYEKL. V was shortened by 1 base and J by 1 base, with 11 bases between the two germline ends. This CDR3 comprises 16 residues. Here the CDR3 reads CASSQVTGVSNQPQHF. In DNA, the CDR3 is TGCGCCAGCAGCCAAGTGACGGGGGTGAGCAATCAGCCCCAGCATTTT.

V is TRBV5-4 and J is TRBJ2-7; D is possibly TRBD1 or TRBD2 (5 bases each). The CDR3 extends over 14 amino acids. The germline V gene encodes CDR1 SGHNT and CDR2 YYREEE (reference sequence). The V end lost 1 base, the J end lost 3 bases, and 11 bases lay between the germline ends. CDR3 in DNA: TGTGCCAGCAGCTTGCGGGGCTTTGACTACGAGCAGTACTTC. It codes for CASSLRGFDYEQYF.

This rearrangement joins TRBV30 to TRBJ2-7; possible D gene TRBD2, 6 bases. The CDR3 consists of 13 residues. Germline V gene sequence: CDR1 GTSNPN, CDR2 SVGIG (reference sequence). The V end was cut by 1 base, the J end by 0 bases, with 7 bases between. The CDR3 DNA is TGTGCCTGGAGTGACGGGAGCTCCTACGAGCAGTACTTC. Amino acid sequence: CAWSDGSSYEQYF.

This clone has just one count. The J gene is TRBJ2-7, the V gene TRBV5-5, with 9 bases matching TRBD2. CDR3 length equals 16 residues. CDR1 is SGHKS, CDR2 YYEKEE, per germline (reference sequence). The J segment lost 3 bases and the V segment lost 4 bases, leaving 11 bases of the junction unmatched. Written as DNA, the CDR3 is TGTGCCAGCAGCCGCAAGCGGGAGGCCTCCTTCTACGAGCAGTACTTC. Protein product: CASSRKREASFYEQYF.

V gene TRBV28 combines with J gene TRBJ1-6, with a tentative D call TRBD1 (5 bases). CDR3 size: 14 residues. CDR1 and CDR2 (germline): MDHEN, SYDVKM. V was cut by 1 base and J by 5 bases, with 6 bases left in between. DNA for the CDR3: TGTGCCAGCAGTTTATCAGGGAATAATTCACCCCTCCACTTT. It encodes CASSLSGNNSPLHF.

As concerns this clone: This sample also contains other DNA sequences that code for the same CDR3. The V call is TRBV29-1, the J call TRBJ1-1; no clear D. This CDR3 spans 12 amino acids. Trimming stripped 4 bases from V and 4 bases from J, with 10 bases between. Germline CDR1 and CDR2: SQVTM and ANQGSEA. The CDR3 protein is CSVGRGGTEAFF. CDR3 DNA sequence: TGCAGCGTTGGACGGGGTGGCACTGAAGCTTTCTTT.

The chain joins TRBV12-3 or TRBV12-4 to TRBJ1-1; D remains ambiguous. This CDR3 spans 13 amino acids. V gave up 3 bases and J gave up 7 bases, with 12 bases separating them. The chain's CDR3 is CASSFRRALEAFF. The CDR3 DNA follows: TGTGCCAGCAGTTTTCGTCGGGCTCTTGAAGCTTTCTTT.

V is TRBV7-9 and J is TRBJ1-5; no definite D call. Germline V lookup: CDR1 SEHNR, CDR2 FQNEAQ (reference sequence). Trimming removed 5 bases at V and 0 bases at J, with 11 bases between. This CDR3 has 15 residues. CDR3 sequence: CASSPKGGSNQPQHF. Here the CDR3 DNA reads TGTGCCAGCAGCCCTAAAGGCGGTAGCAATCAGCCCCAGCATTTT.

The chain is built from TRBV18 and TRBJ2-7, with 11 bases fitting TRBD1. Germline CDR1 is KGHSH and CDR2 is LQKENI. The CDR3 consists of 15 residues. V was clipped by 3 bases and J by 0 bases; unmatched bases: 1. CDR3: CASSPGQGVSYEQYF. The DNA for the CDR3 is TGTGCCAGCTCACCGGGACAGGGGGTCTCCTACGAGCAGTACTTC.

V gene TRBV2 combines with J gene TRBJ1-5; D gene ambiguous. CDR1 is SNHLY, CDR2 FYNNEI, per germline. V gave up 2 bases and J gave up 0 bases, with 17 bases separating them. The CDR3 extends over 18 amino acids. CDR3 DNA: TGTGCCAGCAGTGAACTGGCCGAACGCATCAATAGCAATCAGCCCCAGCATTTT. Protein: CASSELAERINSNQPQHF.

Comments on this clone: An end of the junction does not agree with germline; a read error may underlie this. The rearrangement uses TRBV11-2 and TRBJ2-7; tentatively, D is TRBD1 (7 bases). CDR3 length: 12 amino acids. Germline assignment: CDR1 SGHAT and CDR2 FQNNGV. The CDR3 protein is CASSLGFRGVDF. For the CDR3, the DNA is TGTGCCAGCAGCTTAGGTTTCAGGGGGGTCGACTTC.

Comments on this clone: The same CDR3 arises from other DNA sequences in this sample as well. V usage is TRBV18 and J usage is TRBJ1-1; D is uncertain. The germline V gene has CDR1 KGHSH and CDR2 LQKENI. V was clipped by 3 bases and J by 0 bases, with 5 bases between them. This CDR3 contains 13 residues. CDR3 nucleotide sequence: TGTGCCAGCTCACCGACGGTGAACACTGAAGCTTTCTTT. It codes for CASSPTVNTEAFF.

The chain couples TRBV4-1 to TRBJ1-1; 7 bases align to TRBD1. The CDR3 totals 16 residues. CDR1 MGHRA and CDR2 YSYEKL come from the germline V gene. J lost 0 bases, V lost 4 bases, and 8 bases had no gene match. The CDR3 here is CASSPLAGTVNTEAFF. CDR3 nucleotide sequence: TGCGCCAGCAGCCCCCTGGCCGGGACAGTGAACACTGAAGCTTTCTTT.

This clone has only one observation. This chain uses TRBV7-9 with TRBJ2-1; maybe TRBD2 (5 bases). Germline V gene lookup returns CDR1 SEHNR and CDR2 FQNEAQ (reference sequence). V was clipped by 6 bases and J by 9 bases, with 9 bases between them. The CDR3 consists of 11 residues. The CDR3, as DNA: TGTGCCAGCAGGATAGCGAGTGAGCAGTTCTTC. Protein product: CASRIASEQFF.

The chain recombines TRBV6-2 or TRBV6-3 with TRBJ1-5; possibly TRBD1 for D (6 bases). Per the germline V gene, CDR1 is MNHEY and CDR2 is SVGEGT. This CDR3 has 18 residues. The germline V and J ends were trimmed by 0 bases and 3 bases, with 18 bases remaining between them. CDR3 DNA: TGTGCCAGCAGTTACTCAATGGGGGGCGGGCCCCCCAATCAGCCCCAGCATTTT. Encoded protein: CASSYSMGGGPPNQPQHF.

The V and J genes are TRBV3-1 (or the pseudogene TRBV3-2) and TRBJ1-2; D is unclear. The CDR3 spans 14 residues. Germline CDR1 reads LGHDT; CDR2 reads YNNKEL (reference sequence). The germline V and J ends were trimmed by 1 base and 2 bases, with 8 bases remaining between them. CDR3 loop: CASSQVKSNYGYTF. The CDR3 nucleotides read TGTGCCAGCAGCCAAGTGAAGAGCAACTATGGCTACACCTTC.